This T cell receptor (beta chain) was recovered during a study of response to subunit inactivated influenza vaccine. Points from the study as a whole: The authors proposed limited new T cell recruitment per seasonal influenza vaccination.

About this clonotype: The antigen is undetermined.

Trimming took 7 bases from V and 6 from J; bases not matched to a gene: 8. CDR3 length: 15 residues. The germline V gene encodes CDR1 SGHTA and CDR2 FQGTGA. TCRdb redid the calling of the RT-PCR reads with MiXCR, one entry per CDR3 protein. The sample consists of about 540,000 distinct CDR3 sequences, under 30% of them appearing once. These data are also associated with another study on T cells expressing NK-cell markers. This second study notes: Production of TCR beta cDNA relied on 5'RACE template switching with UMIs. With an anti-gamma-delta TCR antibody, sorting in several experiments was kept to alpha-beta TCR T cells. One observes that, in a few donors, these clonotypes were also the leading ones within the CD3+CD56-NKG2C+ fraction.

The sequence was obtained from a man aged 45-65 years who received an inactivated influenza vaccine. The specimen was CD4+ T cells sorted from PBMCs, collected roughly 12 days after vaccination. The chain combines TRBV7-3 with TRBJ2-2, with TRBD1 matching 10 bases. CDR3 in DNA: TGTGCCAGCATGGAAACTGGGACAGGGGCCGGGGAGCTGTTTTTT. Protein product: CASMETGTGAGELFF.